Described below is a single T cell receptor (beta chain) sequence and its context. The CDR3 has 14 amino acids. Germline trimming cut 1 base from V and 7 bases from J; bases unmatched to any gene: 4. Germline V CDR1 and CDR2: LNHNV, YYDKDF (reference sequence). Generated by immunoSEQ multiplex PCR, the TCRdb table keeps only in-frame clones and is missing some. The sample holds 250,000 to 350,000 clones, less than 90% seen once. This sample is part of a study of blood T cell repertoires in COVID-19. Study as a whole: Collection of acute and convalescent COVID-19 samples took place in the United States, Italy and Spain.

The receptor was derived from a woman in her seventies with COVID-19, enrolled during active disease. The specimen was peripheral blood. The rearrangement joins TRBV15 to TRBJ2-1; 7 nucleotides agree with TRBD1. The CDR3 DNA follows: TGTGCCACCAGCAGAGCCGGGACAGTGAATGAGCAGTTCTTC. Translated: CATSRAGTVNEQFF.